This T cell receptor beta chain comes out of a study of brain T cells in children with intractable seizures. Study-level results: Absence of clones before surgery may stem from lower sequencing depth. Viral specificity was inferred only from CDR3 similarity; HCMV serostatus was unknown.

The CDR3 sequence is 16 residues long. V shed 0 bases and J shed 2 bases, with 13 bases lying between them. The V gene's germline CDR1 is GTSNPN and CDR2 SVGIG (reference sequence). Remarks on this clone: What it binds is not known.

This sample's time point: blood from clinic visit 5 months post-surgery; TSC patient then seizure free. The sequenced cases were selected for having the highest brain T cell transcript signatures. Patients received at least one anti-epileptic drug before surgery. Profiled with immunoSEQ multiplex PCR; TCRdb holds only in-frame clones, not every one. The sample contains 300,000 to 400,000 clones, over 90% of which appear only once. Here the sequenced sample was peripheral blood, taken roughly 5 months after surgery. The chain has TRBV30 and TRBJ1-4, with D tentatively TRBD1 (5 bases). This clonotype originated in a boy less than two years old with tuberous sclerosis and intractable seizures. The CDR3 DNA follows: TGTGCCTGGAGTGTCCTAGAGTCAGGGACTAATGAAAAACTGTTTTTT. Its translation: CAWSVLESGTNEKLFF.